A single sample gave rise to the 2 T cell receptor beta chains below, sequenced in a study of T cells in Graves' hyperthyroidism and ophthalmopathy. TCR beta CDR3 regions were amplified from RNA. An initial round of RT-PCR targeting the TCR CDR3 relied on the HTBI primer set. TCRdb used MiXCR to reprocess the multiplex PCR reads, holding one entry per CDR3 protein. This table holds about 380,000 distinct CDR3 sequences, around 13% found once. Sequencing used blood. These receptors all come from a woman aged 55-69 years with Graves' hyperthyroidism.

The V call is TRBV2, the J call TRBJ1-1, with D possibly matching TRBD1 (5 bases). Germline loops: CDR1 SNHLY, CDR2 FYNNEI. The V gene lost 3 bases and the J gene lost 6 bases, with 17 bases spanning the gap. The CDR3 has 15 residues. The CDR3 here is CASSERQGDFAEAFF. The CDR3 nucleotides are TGTGCCAGCAGTGAGCGGCAGGGAGATTTCGCTGAAGCTTTCTTT.

This clonotype has a count of ten or more. The rearrangement uses TRBV11-2 and TRBJ2-5; no firm D call. This CDR3 comprises 15 residues. The germline V gene has CDR1 SGHAT and CDR2 FQNNGV. V lost 2 bases, J lost 5 bases, and 15 bases lay in between. CDR3 protein: CASSLTPWVMETQYF. Here the CDR3 DNA reads TGTGCCAGCAGCTTAACCCCCTGGGTGATGGAGACCCAGTACTTC.